The rows below give T cell receptor beta chains drawn from one sample of a study of cytomegalovirus exposure and HLA in healthy donors. Sequencing was performed with immunoSEQ multiplex PCR; in TCRdb, only in-frame clones are kept and a portion is missing. The sample shows about 170,000 clones, approximately 73% of them seen only once. Sequenced sample: PBMCs. The source is a woman aged 18-29 years in good health and CMV-seropositive. Each CDR3 is given with its conserved first and last residue.

J	V	CDR3
TRBJ2-1	TRBV29-1	CSVLSGGAVGDEQFF
TRBJ2-3	TRBV2	CAGGPGQGPQRDTQYF
TRBJ1-5	TRBV28	CASTLVERLNQPQHF
TRBJ1-5	TRBV5-5	CASSLGIGGGDSNQPQHF
TRBJ2-1	TRBV14	CASSQDHRSRYNEQFF
TRBJ1-2	TRBV29-1	CSVEDLSYGYTF
TRBJ2-6	TRBV19	CASKSPGGASGANVLTF
TRBJ1-6	TRBV11-2	CASSPGQDDSPLHF
TRBJ1-2	TRBV7-2	CASSPSDSYGYTF
TRBJ2-7	TRBV4-3	CASSQDYRGTFYEQYF
TRBJ1-2	TRBV20-1	CSARWGDGYTF
TRBJ1-2	TRBV9	CASSVGTGGYTF
TRBJ1-5	TRBV18	CASSPPGQGYQPQHF